Listed below are T cell receptor beta chains from one sample, sequenced in a study of cytomegalovirus exposure and HLA in healthy donors. TCRdb keeps only in-frame clones here, not all; method: immunoSEQ multiplex PCR. This table holds some 140,000 clones, roughly 80% found once. Sequencing input: PBMCs. The receptor set was obtained from a woman in her fifties or sixties in good health and CMV-seropositive. CDR3s include the opening cysteine and the closing phenylalanine or tryptophan. The D gene is left open where the match is weak. Not all rows give a size; the values are once, few, many and, for expanded clones, a class.

CDR3 protein	CDR3 DNA	J gene	D gene	clone size	V gene
CASSLSGREGYTF	TGTGCCAGCAGTTTATCAGGGCGGGAGGGCTACACCTTC	TRBJ1-2	.	few	TRBV27
CSVGRTGTIDNEQFF	TGCAGCGTTGGCCGGACAGGGACTATTGACAATGAGCAGTTCTTC	TRBJ2-1	.	.	TRBV29-1
CASSFLGGGTSTDTQYF	TGTGCCAGCAGTTTCTTGGGGGGGGGAACTAGCACAGATACGCAGTATTTT	TRBJ2-3	TRBD2	.	TRBV27
CASGSGLAGGRDEQFF	TGTGCTAGTGGTTCCGGACTAGCGGGGGGTAGGGATGAGCAGTTCTTC	TRBJ2-1	TRBD2	.	TRBV12-5
CASSAQGWDTEAFF	TGCGCCAGCAGCGCACAGGGGTGGGACACTGAAGCTTTCTTT	TRBJ1-1	TRBD1	.	TRBV5-1
CASRNVGEKLFF	TGTGCCAGCCGTAACGTGGGCGAAAAACTGTTTTTT	TRBJ1-4	.	few	TRBV25-1
CASSPRQANYGYTF	TGTGCCAGCAGCCCCCGACAGGCTAACTATGGCTACACCTTC	TRBJ1-2	.	.	TRBV9
CASSEGAGEQFF	TGTGCCAGCTCAGAGGGGGCCGGTGAGCAGTTCTTC	TRBJ2-1	TRBD1	few	TRBV6-1
CSVVRDRGTDTQYF	TGCAGCGTCGTCCGGGACAGGGGTACAGATACGCAGTATTTT	TRBJ2-3	TRBD1	.	TRBV29-1
CASSSSLALSYNEQFF	TGTGCCAGCAGCTCCTCCCTAGCCCTCTCCTACAATGAGCAGTTCTTC	TRBJ2-1	.	.	TRBV7-8
CASSQWGGPSGGDQPQHF	TGTGCCAGCAGCCAATGGGGGGGCCCATCTGGGGGCGATCAGCCCCAGCATTTT	TRBJ1-5	.	.	TRBV5-5
CASYSPRAGVGYGYTF	TGTGCCAGCTACTCCCCGAGGGCAGGGGTTGGCTATGGCTACACCTTC	TRBJ1-2	.	.	TRBV28
CSVEQFGANVLTF	TGCAGCGTTGAGCAGTTCGGGGCCAACGTCCTGACTTTC	TRBJ2-6	.	few	TRBV29-1
CASNPTGGTEAFF	TGTGCCAGCAACCCGACAGGGGGCACTGAAGCTTTCTTT	TRBJ1-1	TRBD1	.	TRBV9
CASSDGLRGSTEAFF	TGTGCCAGCAGCGACGGCCTCAGGGGGAGCACTGAAGCTTTCTTT	TRBJ1-1	TRBD1	.	TRBV7-9
CASSRGGLEQYF	TGTGCCAGCAGTAGAGGGGGCCTCGAGCAGTACTTC	TRBJ2-7	TRBD1	once	TRBV6-6
CASSPRISGQGGTGELFF	TGCGCCAGCAGCCCAAGAATATCGGGACAGGGGGGCACCGGGGAGCTGTTTTTT	TRBJ2-2	TRBD1	.	TRBV4-1
CASRPGTANYGYTF	TGTGCCAGCAGGCCCGGGACAGCTAACTATGGCTACACCTTC	TRBJ1-2	TRBD1	.	TRBV14
CASSPGRIINTEAFF	TGTGCCAGCAGCCCAGGCAGAATAATAAACACTGAAGCTTTCTTT	TRBJ1-1	.	.	TRBV11-2
CAISESFGGAANTEAFF	TGTGCCATCAGTGAGTCATTCGGCGGGGCCGCGAACACTGAAGCTTTCTTT	TRBJ1-1	.	.	TRBV10-3
CASKDLAGSGDTQYF	TGTGCCAGTAAGGACCTAGCGGGGTCGGGAGATACGCAGTATTTT	TRBJ2-3	TRBD2	.	TRBV19
CASSLGRSNTGELFF	TGTGCTAGCAGCTTGGGGCGGTCGAACACCGGGGAGCTGTTTTTT	TRBJ2-2	.	.	TRBV7-7
CASSLAIDTGELFF	TGCGCCAGCAGCTTGGCCATAGACACCGGGGAGCTGTTTTTT	TRBJ2-2	.	.	TRBV5-1
CASRKQDVSNQPQHF	TGTGCCAGCAGGAAACAGGATGTTAGCAATCAGCCCCAGCATTTT	TRBJ1-5	.	.	TRBV2
CASSLGASNYGYTF	TGTGCCAGCAGCTTAGGGGCCTCTAACTATGGCTACACCTTC	TRBJ1-2	.	.	TRBV7-2
CASSSRGLFNTGELFF	TGTGCCAGCAGCTCCAGGGGGCTATTTAACACCGGGGAGCTGTTTTTT	TRBJ2-2	TRBD1	.	TRBV7-9
CASTLGGGAYGYTF	TGTGCCAGTACCCTTGGGGGGGGCGCGTATGGCTACACCTTC	TRBJ1-2	.	.	TRBV19
CASSNKDRRPNEKLFF	TGTGCCAGCAGCAATAAGGACAGGCGCCCAAATGAAAAACTGTTTTTT	TRBJ1-4	TRBD1	few	TRBV5-4
CASSPPSGGETQYF	TGCGCCAGCAGCCCCCCTAGCGGGGGAGAGACCCAGTACTTC	TRBJ2-5	TRBD2	.	TRBV5-1
CASNTAGGVDEQYF	TGTGCCAGCAACACCGCGGGGGGAGTCGACGAGCAGTACTTC	TRBJ2-7	TRBD2	once	TRBV2
CASSLRGGSGSSYEQYF	TGTGCCAGCAGTTTACGAGGGGGTTCGGGGAGCTCCTACGAGCAGTACTTC	TRBJ2-7	.	once	TRBV28
CASSLNPDREQYF	TGTGCCAGCAGTCTCAACCCGGACAGGGAGCAGTACTTC	TRBJ2-5	TRBD1	.	TRBV28
CASGRGSYNEQFF	TGTGCCAGCGGGCGGGGGTCCTACAATGAGCAGTTCTTC	TRBJ2-1	TRBD2	.	TRBV7-3
CASSSLGRPPNEQFF	TGTGCCAGCAGCTCACTAGGTCGCCCCCCCAATGAGCAGTTCTTC	TRBJ2-1	.	.	TRBV11-2
CASSPIGEGTEAFF	TGTGCCAGCTCACCCATCGGGGAAGGCACTGAAGCTTTCTTT	TRBJ1-1	.	few	TRBV18
CASSLEGTGGLFF	TGCGCCAGCAGCTTGGAGGGCACCGGGGGGCTGTTTTTT	TRBJ2-2	.	.	TRBV5-1
CASRLGLAGGHSYNEQFF	TGTGCCAGCAGACTCGGACTAGCGGGGGGGCACTCCTACAATGAGCAGTTCTTC	TRBJ2-1	TRBD2	.	TRBV7-9
CASGQGNYGYTF	TGTGCCAGTGGGCAGGGGAACTATGGCTACACCTTC	TRBJ1-2	.	.	TRBV2
CASSLEGTGLEKLFF	TGCGCCAGCAGCTTGGAAGGGACAGGGCTTGAAAAACTGTTTTTT	TRBJ1-4	TRBD1	.	TRBV5-1
CASTPGTNYEQYF	TGTGCCTCGACCCCCGGGACTAACTACGAGCAGTACTTC	TRBJ2-7	TRBD2	few	TRBV30
CASSEAAGGASKQYF	TGTGCCAGCAGTGAAGCTGCGGGGGGGGCTTCGAAGCAGTACTTC	TRBJ2-7	TRBD2	.	TRBV6-1
CASSRGTSGGDIHYEQYF	TGTGCCAGCAGCCGTGGGACTAGCGGAGGGGACATACACTACGAGCAGTACTTC	TRBJ2-7	TRBD2	.	TRBV7-3
CATIPVGPISGNTIYF	TGTGCCACCATACCCGTGGGCCCAATCTCTGGAAACACCATATATTTT	TRBJ1-3	.	.	TRBV28
CASSRETSGGRVTQYF	TGTGCCAGCAGCAGGGAGACTAGCGGGGGGCGGGTTACGCAGTATTTT	TRBJ2-3	.	.	TRBV21-1